What follows are 16 T cell receptor beta chains derived from one specimen sequenced in a study of identical twins. In TCRdb, the 5' RACE reads were re-called with MiXCR into one record per CDR3 protein. The sample consists of 500,000 to 600,000 distinct CDR3 sequences, 22% of them appearing once. These data also featured in a second study, about T cells expressing NK-cell markers.

Sequencing was done on a sample of CD4+ T cells sorted from blood. These receptors were taken from a woman younger than 30 in good health.

The table lists this clonotype with a few counts. CDR3 amino acids: CASSQDSLLGEQYF. DNA of the CDR3: TGTGCCAGCAGCCAAGACTCTCTCCTAGGCGAGCAGTACTTC. This sequence joins TRBV9 and TRBJ2-7; D remains unclear. CDR1 is SGDLS, CDR2 YYNGEE, per germline. With 4 bases removed from V and 6 bases from J, the gap between germline ends came to 17 bases. There are 14 residues in the CDR3. The full variable domain, its missing parts supplied by reference TRBV9 and TRBJ2-7, is DSGVTQTPKHLITATGQRVTLRCSPRSGDLSVYWYQQSLDQGLQFLIQYYNGEERAKGNILERFSAQQFPDLHSELNLSSLELGDSALYFCASSQDSLLGEQYFGPGTRLTVT.

This clonotype was recorded a few times. The chain combines TRBV7-9 with TRBJ2-1, with 10 bases aligning to TRBD1. The CDR3 consists of 13 residues. Germline CDR1 SEHNR, CDR2 FQNEAQ (reference sequence). The ends lost 5 bases at V and 16 bases at J; junction bases unmatched: 11. Here the CDR3 DNA reads TGTGCCAGCAGCGGATCCGGGGGACAGGGGCAATTCTTC. Protein sequence: CASSGSGGQGQFF.

The J gene is TRBJ2-5, the V gene TRBV5-1; D uncertain. CDR1 SGHRS and CDR2 YFSETQ come from the germline V gene. Trimming removed 5 bases at V and 5 bases at J, with 13 bases between. The CDR3 has 13 residues. The CDR3 bases are TGCGCCAGCAGGGCCGGCCCCGGGGAGACCCAGTACTTC. Amino acids: CASRAGPGETQYF.

The V call is TRBV3-1, the J call TRBJ2-7; D is possibly TRBD1 (5 bases). Trimming cost V 1 base and J 2 bases, with 6 bases left between them. CDR1 is LGHDT and CDR2 is YNNKEL in the germline V gene (reference sequence). This CDR3 has 13 amino acids. In DNA form, the CDR3 reads TGTGCCAGCAGCCAAGTGGACACCTACGAGCAGTACTTC. As protein: CASSQVDTYEQYF.

This clonotype has a count of ten or more. The V call is TRBV5-5, the J call TRBJ2-1; no reliable D call. The V gene's germline CDR1 is SGHKS and CDR2 YYEKEE (reference sequence). The CDR3 length is 14 residues. Trimming pared 1 base from V and 7 bases from J, leaving 12 bases between. The CDR3 bases are TGTGCCAGCAGCTTGTTCGTGGGTTTTAATGAGCAGTTCTTC. As protein: CASSLFVGFNEQFF. Drawing the rest from reference TRBV5-5 and TRBJ2-1, the complete variable domain is DAGVTQSPTHLIKTRGQQVTLRCSPISGHKSVSWYQQVLGQGPQFIFQYYEKEERGRGNFPDRFSARQFPNYSSELNVNALLLGDSALYLCASSLFVGFNEQFFGPGTRLTVL.

There are a few counts of this clonotype. This chain connects TRBV2 to TRBJ1-2; 7 bases agree with TRBD1. CDR1 is SNHLY and CDR2 is FYNNEI in the germline V gene. This CDR3 comprises 13 residues. With 5 bases clipped from V and 8 bases from J, the junction kept 8 bases outside the gene matches. CDR3 amino acids: CASSPDREEGYTF. The DNA for the CDR3 is TGTGCCAGCAGTCCTGACAGGGAGGAGGGCTACACCTTC. Drawing the rest from reference TRBV2 and TRBJ1-2, the complete variable domain is EPEVTQTPSHQVTQMGQEVILRCVPISNHLYFYWYRQILGQKVEFLVSFYNNEISEKSEIFDDQFSVERPDGSNFTLKIRSTKLEDSAMYFCASSPDREEGYTFGSGTRLTVV.

The V and J genes are TRBV9 and TRBJ2-1; 9 bases match TRBD2. The CDR3 spans 18 residues. V shed 0 bases, J shed 7 bases, and the junction held 14 bases outside the gene matches. CDR1 and CDR2 (germline): SGDLS, YYNGEE. The CDR3 DNA is TGTGCCAGCAGCGTAGGAACGGCTAGCGGGACGGTGGGTAATGAGCAGTTCTTC. As protein: CASSVGTASGTVGNEQFF.

This clonotype was observed a few times. The chain uses TRBV6-1 and TRBJ2-3; no clear D. Between the trimmed V and J ends, which lost 6 bases and 1 base, there was a span of 14 bases. Germline V gives CDR1 MNHNS, CDR2 SASEGT. The CDR3 sequence is 15 residues long. CDR3 in amino acids: CASSSYGGRTDTQYF. In nucleotides, the CDR3 is TGTGCCAGCAGCAGCTATGGCGGCCGCACAGATACGCAGTATTTT.

The chain recombines TRBV5-1 with TRBJ2-3; 7 positions agree with TRBD2. V shed 4 bases, J shed 5 bases, and the junction held 4 bases outside the gene matches. The germline V gene has CDR1 SGHRS and CDR2 YFSETQ. The CDR3 consists of 13 residues. The CDR3 nucleotides read TGCGCCAGCAGCCCGGGACTACTAGATACGCAGTATTTT. Translating it yields CASSPGLLDTQYF.

This clonotype was observed a few times. The chain employs TRBV6-6 and TRBJ1-6; unclear D gene. The CDR3 runs to 14 residues. V was pared by 5 bases and J by 5 bases, with 10 bases between. In germline, CDR1 is MNHNY, CDR2 SVGAGI (reference sequence). CDR3 amino acids: CASSPGSDNSPLHF. The CDR3 DNA sequence: TGTGCCAGCAGTCCGGGGTCCGATAATTCACCCCTCCACTTT.

The V and J genes are TRBV19 and TRBJ2-3; D ambiguous. The CDR3 consists of 14 residues. The germline V and J ends were trimmed by 6 bases and 2 bases, with 12 bases remaining between them. Germline V gene sequence: CDR1 LNHDA, CDR2 SQIVND (reference sequence). CDR3 sequence (DNA): TGTGCCAGTAGAAACTTCATTAACACAGATACGCAGTATTTT. Its protein product is CASRNFINTDTQYF.

The chain employs TRBV20-1 and TRBJ2-5; D not certain. CDR1 and CDR2 from the germline V gene are DFQATT and SNEGSKA (reference sequence). Trimming took off 5 bases at V and 2 bases at J, with 15 bases between the two ends. There are 14 residues in the CDR3. CDR3 sequence (DNA): TGCAGTGCTCGCCACGTCCGGATGCAAGAGACCCAGTACTTC. This gives the protein CSARHVRMQETQYF.

This chain joins TRBV6-5 and TRBJ2-7; 14 positions match TRBD2. V gave up 3 bases and J gave up 0 bases; unmatched junction bases: 10. This CDR3 is 19 amino acids long. CDR1 and CDR2 (germline): MNHEY, SVGAGI. The CDR3 protein is CASSYTGLAGARYSYEQYF. In nucleotides, the CDR3 is TGTGCCAGCAGTTATACGGGACTAGCGGGGGCCCGATACTCCTACGAGCAGTACTTC.

This chain joins TRBV4-3 and TRBJ2-1; D may be TRBD2 (6 bases). CDR3 length: 19 residues. Germline CDR1 and CDR2: LGHNA and YSLEER. Trimming stripped 0 bases from V and 0 bases from J, with 18 bases between. The CDR3 reads CASSQDLSGHRSSYNEQFF. The CDR3 DNA follows: TGCGCCAGCAGCCAAGACTTAAGCGGGCACCGTAGCTCCTACAATGAGCAGTTCTTC.

V gene TRBV27 combines with J gene TRBJ1-1, with 9 bases identical to TRBD1. Germline CDR1 is MNHEY and CDR2 is SMNVEV (reference sequence). The CDR3 sequence is 13 residues long. Here the CDR3 reads CCTGGSMNTEAFF. The CDR3 DNA sequence: TGTTGCACAGGGGGCTCTATGAACACTGAAGCTTTCTTT.

This clonotype came up a few times. The chain is built from TRBV11-3 and TRBJ2-5; D might be TRBD2 (5 bases). There are 14 residues in the CDR3. Germline CDR1 and CDR2: SGHNT and YENEEA. Trimming took off 4 bases at V and 5 bases at J, with 14 bases between the two ends. In DNA, the CDR3 is TGTGCCAGCAGCTCCTGGAGGTACGGGGAGACCCAGTACTTC. Protein: CASSSWRYGETQYF.